This T cell receptor (beta chain) comes out of a study of identical twins. Study-wide results and limits: Within twin pairs, the out-of-frame alpha sequences they shared showed excess low generation probability. Recombination models fit unrelated individuals' TCR alpha sharing but underestimated twins'.

The CDR3 is 15 amino acids. Trimming took 0 bases from V and 3 from J, leaving 9 bases between them. From germline, CDR1 is MNHNS and CDR2 SASEGT. This clonotype was seen a handful of times. Antigen: not known. TCRdb analysed the 5' RACE reads with MiXCR anew, one entry per CDR3 protein. The sample lists roughly 250,000 distinct CDR3 sequences; around 15% were seen once. Sequencing was done on a sample of memory (CD45RO+) T cells sorted from blood. The receptor was derived from a woman aged 18-29 years in good health. The J gene is TRBJ2-1, the V gene TRBV6-1; D not certain. The CDR3, as DNA: TGTGCCAGCAGTGAAGCCGCAACGCACTACAATGAGCAGTTCTTC. Translated, it gives CASSEAATHYNEQFF.